These 27 T cell receptor beta chains were sequenced from one sample in a study of cytomegalovirus exposure and HLA in healthy donors. Measured with immunoSEQ multiplex PCR; TCRdb has only the in-frame clones, and not every one. The sample yields some 140,000 clones, about 80% seen once. The sequenced sample consisted of PBMCs. The source is a young man in good health and CMV-seropositive.

This chain uses TRBV5-4 with TRBJ1-2; 10 bases are shared with TRBD1. Trimming removed 4 bases from V and 5 bases from J; junction bases left unmatched: 8. The CDR3 sequence is 15 residues long. Per germline, CDR1 SGHNT and CDR2 YYREEE (reference sequence). This chain's CDR3 is CASSGWGDRGYGYTF. The CDR3 DNA is TGTGCCAGCAGCGGGTGGGGGGACAGGGGTTATGGCTACACCTTC.

V usage is TRBV15 and J usage is TRBJ2-3; a weak D match, TRBD1 (5 bases). Germline V gene data show CDR1 as LNHNV and CDR2 as YYDKDF (reference sequence). The length of the CDR3 is 15 residues. V was trimmed by 0 bases and J by 6 bases, leaving 13 bases between them. CDR3 loop: CATSRDRQGSDTQYF. CDR3 DNA sequence: TGTGCCACCAGCAGAGATAGGCAGGGAAGCGATACGCAGTATTTT. The complete variable domain, with remaining parts taken from reference TRBV15 and TRBJ2-3, reads DAMVIQNPRYQVTQFGKPVTLSCSQTLNHNVMYWYQQKSSQAPKLLFHYYDKDFNNEADTPDNFQSRRPNTSFCFLDIRSPGLGDTAMYLCATSRDRQGSDTQYFGPGTRLTVL.

The chain couples TRBV5-1 to TRBJ2-6; D is unclear. CDR1 and CDR2 (germline): SGHRS, YFSETQ. There are 19 residues in the CDR3. Trimming stripped 0 bases from V and 0 bases from J, with 16 bases between. The CDR3: CASSLAPGFAGSGANVLTF. CDR3 nucleotides: TGCGCCAGCAGCTTGGCTCCGGGTTTTGCCGGCTCTGGGGCCAACGTCCTGACTTTC. Variable domain in full (rest from reference TRBV5-1 and TRBJ2-6): KAGVTQTPRYLIKTRGQQVTLSCSPISGHRSVSWYQQTPGQGLQFLFEYFSETQRNKGNFPGRFSGRQFSNSRSEMNVSTLELGDSALYLCASSLAPGFAGSGANVLTFGAGSRLTVL.

The chain recombines TRBV5-1 with TRBJ2-3; 8 bases agree with TRBD1. This CDR3 contains 14 residues. Germline-derived CDR1 and CDR2 are SGHRS and YFSETQ. Losses at the gene ends were 1 base for V and 4 bases for J; bases not matched to a gene: 2. The CDR3 coding sequence is TGCGCCAGCAGCTTGACAGGGGGGTCAGATACGCAGTATTTT. Protein sequence: CASSLTGGSDTQYF.

The V call is TRBV4-1, the J call TRBJ1-6; D is ambiguous. With 4 bases removed from V and 7 bases from J, the gap between germline ends came to 20 bases. The CDR3 is made up of 17 amino acids. Germline CDR1 and CDR2: MGHRA and YSYEKL. The CDR3 DNA follows: TGCGCCAGCAGCCCATCGGGTGCCCGGATACCCAATTCACCCCTCCACTTT. Translated: CASSPSGARIPNSPLHF.

V gene TRBV10-3 combines with J gene TRBJ2-7; 7 bases fit TRBD1. Germline assignment: CDR1 ENHRY and CDR2 SYGVKD. The CDR3 is made up of 15 amino acids. Unmatched junction bases numbered 5, after V lost 3 bases and J lost 0 bases. For the CDR3, the DNA is TGTGCCATCAGTGAAGGACAGGCGAGCTCCTACGAGCAGTACTTC. Protein sequence: CAISEGQASSYEQYF.

The J gene is TRBJ1-3, the V gene TRBV18, with a tentative D call TRBD1 (5 bases). CDR3 length: 16 amino acids. V lost 4 bases and J lost 2, with 15 bases in between. Germline assignment: CDR1 KGHSH and CDR2 LQKENI. Written as DNA, the CDR3 is TGTGCCAGCTCACTACCCCCAGGGACTGCTGGAAACACCATATATTTT. This translates into CASSLPPGTAGNTIYF.

There are a few counts of this clone. The V call is TRBV6-5, the J call TRBJ2-5; 7 bases align to TRBD1. The CDR3 runs 14 residues. The V and J ends lost 6 bases and 4 bases, in that order; junction bases with no gene match: 8. The germline V gene encodes CDR1 MNHEY and CDR2 SVGAGI. This CDR3 reads CASRKNRDRETQYF. The CDR3 bases are TGTGCCAGCAGAAAAAACCGGGACAGAGAGACCCAGTACTTC.

This rearrangement joins TRBV7-8 to TRBJ1-2; the D gene is possibly TRBD1 (5 bases). With 4 bases removed from V and 8 bases from J, the gap between germline ends came to 17 bases. The CDR3 contains 14 residues. CDR1 is SGHVS, CDR2 FQNEAQ, per germline. CDR3 bases: TGTGCCAGCAGCTGGCAACGGAAGGGGTACGGCTACACCTTC. It is translated as CASSWQRKGYGYTF.

The chain carries TRBV27 and TRBJ2-1; TRBD2 aligns across 9 bases. The CDR3 has 15 amino acids. From germline, CDR1 is MNHEY and CDR2 SMNVEV (reference sequence). After removal of 6 bases from V and 4 bases from J, the junction contained 7 bases not matched to a gene. CDR3 nucleotide sequence: TGTGCCAGCAGATCGCTAGCGGGAAGTTACAATGAGCAGTTCTTC. This sequence encodes CASRSLAGSYNEQFF.

J is TRBJ1-2 and V is TRBV14; a weak D match, TRBD1 (6 bases). The CDR3 has 14 residues. V was trimmed by 0 bases and J by 8 bases, leaving 13 bases between them. Germline CDR1 is SGHDN and CDR2 is FVKESK. In DNA form, the CDR3 reads TGTGCCAGCAGCCAAGATCTGCCAGGGGTGGGCTACACCTTC. Protein sequence: CASSQDLPGVGYTF. The full variable domain, in which reference TRBV14 and TRBJ1-2 provide the parts outside the CDR3, is EAGVTQFPSHSVIEKGQTVTLRCDPISGHDNLYWYRRVMGKEIKFLLHFVKESKQDESGMPNNRFLAERTGGTYSTLKVQPAELEDSGVYFCASSQDLPGVGYTFGSGTRLTVV.

This clone showed up just once. The chain carries TRBV9 and TRBJ2-1; 8 nucleotides agree with TRBD1. V lost 4 bases, J lost 8 bases, and 8 bases stayed unmatched. The CDR3 is made up of 14 amino acids. Germline V gene lookup returns CDR1 SGDLS and CDR2 YYNGEE. The CDR3 region is CASSIGQGLDEQFF. Here the CDR3 DNA reads TGTGCCAGCAGCATAGGACAGGGTCTCGATGAGCAGTTCTTC. Drawing the rest from reference TRBV9 and TRBJ2-1, the complete variable domain is DSGVTQTPKHLITATGQRVTLRCSPRSGDLSVYWYQQSLDQGLQFLIQYYNGEERAKGNILERFSAQQFPDLHSELNLSSLELGDSALYFCASSIGQGLDEQFFGPGTRLTVL.

This sequence joins TRBV11-2 and TRBJ2-4; possibly TRBD1 for D (6 bases). Germline values: CDR1 SGHAT, CDR2 FQNNGV. The CDR3 covers 15 residues. V was shortened by 3 bases and J by 7 bases, with 16 bases between the two germline ends. CDR3 bases: TGTGCCAGCAGCTTTGGGGACACCTTGGGGAACATTCAGTACTTC. Amino acids: CASSFGDTLGNIQYF.

This sequence joins TRBV27 and TRBJ1-2; D uncertain. Germline CDR1 and CDR2: MNHEY and SMNVEV (reference sequence). Trimming removed 3 bases at V and 8 bases at J, with 10 bases between. This CDR3 is built from 12 residues. The CDR3 loop reads CASSLEGEGYTF. The CDR3 bases are TGTGCCAGCAGTTTGGAGGGTGAGGGCTACACCTTC.

This clone has a handful of counts. The rearrangement links TRBV9 to TRBJ2-5; 7 bases match TRBD2. Per the germline V gene, CDR1 is SGDLS and CDR2 is YYNGEE. CDR3 size: 14 residues. V was pared by 3 bases and J by 2 bases, with 4 bases of the junction left unmatched. The CDR3 loop is CASSEGLPQETQYF. DNA of the CDR3: TGTGCCAGCAGCGAGGGACTACCTCAAGAGACCCAGTACTTC. Drawing the rest from reference TRBV9 and TRBJ2-5, the complete variable domain is DSGVTQTPKHLITATGQRVTLRCSPRSGDLSVYWYQQSLDQGLQFLIQYYNGEERAKGNILERFSAQQFPDLHSELNLSSLELGDSALYFCASSEGLPQETQYFGPGTRLLVL.

This rearrangement joins TRBV2 to TRBJ1-2; D ambiguous. The CDR3 consists of 14 residues. Germline V gene lookup returns CDR1 SNHLY and CDR2 FYNNEI. The V end lost 1 base, the J end lost 3 bases, and 9 bases lay between the germline ends. CDR3 in DNA: TGTGCCAGCAGTGAAGAGTTCGGGTACTATGGCTACACCTTC. This gives the protein CASSEEFGYYGYTF.

The chain employs TRBV7-2 and TRBJ2-7; D is perhaps TRBD2 (6 bases). This CDR3 has 14 residues. Trimming cost V 5 bases and J 6 bases, with 17 bases left between them. Germline V gives CDR1 SGHTA, CDR2 FQGNSA. CDR3 protein: CASSPIPGRGEQYF. CDR3 in DNA: TGTGCCAGCAGCCCTATCCCCGGGCGGGGCGAGCAGTACTTC.

The V gene is TRBV7-9, the J gene TRBJ2-1; TRBD2 agrees at 8 bases. V lost 1 base, J lost 4 bases, and 6 bases stayed unmatched. The CDR3 consists of 16 residues. Germline CDR1 and CDR2: SEHNR and FQNEAQ (reference sequence). The DNA of the CDR3 is TGTGCCAGCAGCTTAGTTCTAGCGGGTAAATACAATGAGCAGTTCTTC. The encoded protein is CASSLVLAGKYNEQFF.

V is TRBV9 and J is TRBJ2-5; D is perhaps TRBD2 (5 bases). The CDR3 runs to 13 residues. The germline CDR1 and CDR2 sequences are SGDLS and YYNGEE. V dropped 0 bases and J dropped 5 bases, with 8 bases sitting between them. CDR3 protein: CASSVGGPETQYF. As DNA, the CDR3 is TGTGCCAGCAGCGTAGGAGGGCCTGAGACCCAGTACTTC.

The gene calls are TRBV29-1 and TRBJ2-5; 10 nucleotides match TRBD1. The CDR3 totals 14 residues. Germline V lookup: CDR1 SQVTM, CDR2 ANQGSEA. The ends lost 8 bases at V and 5 bases at J; junction bases unmatched: 11. The CDR3 DNA follows: TGCAGCCCTCGACAGGGGGCGCGCCCGGAGACCCAGTACTTC. It is translated as CSPRQGARPETQYF.

The chain carries TRBV7-2 and TRBJ1-2, with D uncertain. Germline lookup yields CDR1 SGHTA and CDR2 FQGNSA. There are 14 residues in the CDR3. Trimming took off 2 bases at V and 8 bases at J, with 15 bases between the two ends. In DNA, the CDR3 is TGTGCCAGCAGCTTAACCCCAGAAGAGGAGGGCTACACCTTC. Protein: CASSLTPEEEGYTF.

This chain joins TRBV5-1 and TRBJ2-3; D is uncertain. The CDR3 is 15 amino acids. V lost 0 bases, J lost 2 bases, and 10 bases lay in between. The V gene's germline CDR1 is SGHRS and CDR2 YFSETQ. Here the CDR3 reads CASSLVNLDTDTQYF. The CDR3 nucleotides are TGCGCCAGCAGCTTGGTGAATCTAGACACAGATACGCAGTATTTT.

Only one count was recorded for this clone. V usage is TRBV9 and J usage is TRBJ2-6, with 7 nucleotides matching TRBD2. The CDR3 covers 16 residues. From germline, CDR1 is SGDLS and CDR2 YYNGEE. V was pared by 0 bases and J by 0 bases, with 0 bases of the junction left unmatched. The CDR3 coding sequence is TGTGCCAGCAGCGTAGGGGGGGGCTCTGGGGCCAACGTCCTGACTTTC. It specifies CASSVGGGSGANVLTF.

This clone was observed once. V gene TRBV28 combines with J gene TRBJ1-2; 9 bases match TRBD1. Germline CDR1 MDHEN, CDR2 SYDVKM. The CDR3 is 16 residues long. V lost 2 bases and J lost 4; bases outside the gene matches: 8. This CDR3 reads CASSLGGTGLAYGYTF. For the CDR3, the DNA is TGTGCCAGCAGTTTAGGGGGGACAGGGTTGGCCTATGGCTACACCTTC.

The genes are TRBV10-3 and TRBJ1-2; 8 bases are shared with TRBD1. CDR1 and CDR2 (germline): ENHRY, SYGVKD. V was pared by 6 bases and J by 4 bases, with 7 bases of the junction left unmatched. The CDR3 sequence is 14 residues long. The CDR3 here is CAIRADRASYGYTF. The CDR3 bases are TGTGCCATCAGGGCGGACAGGGCAAGCTATGGCTACACCTTC.

V usage is TRBV19 and J usage is TRBJ1-2, with 7 nucleotides matching TRBD1. With 6 bases clipped from V and 4 bases from J, the junction kept 8 bases outside the gene matches. CDR1 LNHDA and CDR2 SQIVND come from the germline V gene (reference sequence). This CDR3 contains 14 residues. Here the CDR3 reads CASSRQGLGYGYTF. CDR3 nucleotides: TGTGCCAGTAGCAGACAGGGACTTGGCTATGGCTACACCTTC.

This rearrangement joins TRBV7-9 to TRBJ1-1, with a weak D call TRBD1 (6 bases). V shed 6 bases and J shed 3 bases, with 14 bases lying between them. The CDR3 totals 14 residues. Germline V CDR1 and CDR2: SEHNR, FQNEAQ (reference sequence). The DNA for the CDR3 is TGTGCCAGCAGAACCCCCCCAGGGGACACTGAAGCTTTCTTT. This encodes CASRTPPGDTEAFF. The full variable domain, completed using reference TRBV7-9 and TRBJ1-1, is DTGVSQNPRHKITKRGQNVTFRCDPISEHNRLYWYRQTLGQGPEFLTYFQNEAQLEKSRLLSDRFSAERPKGSFSTLEIQRTEQGDSAMYLCASRTPPGDTEAFFGQGTRLTVV.